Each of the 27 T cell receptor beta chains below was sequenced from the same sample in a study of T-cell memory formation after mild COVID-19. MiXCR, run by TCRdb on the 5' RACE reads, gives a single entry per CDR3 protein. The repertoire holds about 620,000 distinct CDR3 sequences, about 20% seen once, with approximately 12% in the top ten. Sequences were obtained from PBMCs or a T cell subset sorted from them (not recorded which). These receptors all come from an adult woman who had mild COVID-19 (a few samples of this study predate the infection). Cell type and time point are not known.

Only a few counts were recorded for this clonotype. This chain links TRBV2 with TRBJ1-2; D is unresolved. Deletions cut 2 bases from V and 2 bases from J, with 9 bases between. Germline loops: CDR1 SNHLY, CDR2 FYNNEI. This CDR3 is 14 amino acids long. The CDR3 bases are TGTGCCAGCAGTGAATACACAACCAACTATGGCTACACCTTC. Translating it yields CASSEYTTNYGYTF.

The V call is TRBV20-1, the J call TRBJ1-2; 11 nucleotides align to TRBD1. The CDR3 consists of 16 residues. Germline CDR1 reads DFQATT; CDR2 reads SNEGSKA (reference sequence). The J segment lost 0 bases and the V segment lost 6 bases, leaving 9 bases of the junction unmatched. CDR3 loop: CSAPGTGGLTNYGYTF. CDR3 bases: TGCAGTGCCCCCGGGACAGGGGGTCTTACTAACTATGGCTACACCTTC.

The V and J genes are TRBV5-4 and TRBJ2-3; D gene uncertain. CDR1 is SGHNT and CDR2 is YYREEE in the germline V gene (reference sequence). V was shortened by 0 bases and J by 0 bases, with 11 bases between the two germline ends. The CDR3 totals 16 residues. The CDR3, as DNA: TGTGCCAGCAGCTTGGGTCCAGCGACGAGCACAGATACGCAGTATTTT. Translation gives CASSLGPATSTDTQYF.

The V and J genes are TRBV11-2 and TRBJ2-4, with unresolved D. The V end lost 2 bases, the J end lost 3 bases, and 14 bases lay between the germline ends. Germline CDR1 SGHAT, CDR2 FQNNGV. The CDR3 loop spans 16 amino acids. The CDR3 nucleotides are TGTGCCAGCAGCTTACAAGCTGAGGCCGGCAAAAACATTCAGTACTTC. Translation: CASSLQAEAGKNIQYF.

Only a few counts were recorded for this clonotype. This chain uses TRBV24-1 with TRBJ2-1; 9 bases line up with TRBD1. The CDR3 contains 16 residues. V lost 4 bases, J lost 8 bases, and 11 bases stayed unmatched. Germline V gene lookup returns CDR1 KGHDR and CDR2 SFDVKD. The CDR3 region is CATSETPGQGIYEQFF. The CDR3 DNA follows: TGTGCCACCAGTGAAACCCCGGGACAGGGTATATATGAGCAGTTCTTC.

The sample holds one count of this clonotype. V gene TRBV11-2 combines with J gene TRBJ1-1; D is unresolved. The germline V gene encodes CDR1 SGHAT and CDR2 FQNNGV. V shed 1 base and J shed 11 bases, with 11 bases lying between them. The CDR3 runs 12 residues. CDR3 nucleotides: TGTGCCAGCAGCTTAGCCCGAATGGGGGCTTTCTTT. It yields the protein CASSLARMGAFF.

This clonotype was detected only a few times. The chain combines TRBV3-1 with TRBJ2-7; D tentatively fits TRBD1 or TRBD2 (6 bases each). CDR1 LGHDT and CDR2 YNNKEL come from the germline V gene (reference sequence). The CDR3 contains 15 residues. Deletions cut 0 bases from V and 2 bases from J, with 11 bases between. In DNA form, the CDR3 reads TGTGCCAGCAGCCAAGAATGGGGGGCGGCCTACGAGCAGTACTTC. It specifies CASSQEWGAAYEQYF.

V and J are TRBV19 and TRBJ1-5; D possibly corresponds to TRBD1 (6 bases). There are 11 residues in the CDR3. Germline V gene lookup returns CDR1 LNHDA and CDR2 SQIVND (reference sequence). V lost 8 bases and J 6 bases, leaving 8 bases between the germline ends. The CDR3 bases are TGTGCCAGTGGACAGACTCAGCCCCAGCATTTT. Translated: CASGQTQPQHF.

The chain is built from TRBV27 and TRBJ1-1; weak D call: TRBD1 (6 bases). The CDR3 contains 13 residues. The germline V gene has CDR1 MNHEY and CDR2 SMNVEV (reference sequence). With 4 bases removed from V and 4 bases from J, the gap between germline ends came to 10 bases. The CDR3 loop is CASSSTGFTEAFF. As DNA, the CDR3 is TGTGCCAGCAGTTCTACAGGGTTCACTGAAGCTTTCTTT.

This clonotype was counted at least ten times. The CDR3 protein is CSARENPGQGRDGYTF. The CDR3 DNA reads as TGCAGTGCTAGAGAGAATCCGGGACAGGGGCGGGATGGCTACACCTTC. The rearrangement joins TRBV20-1 to TRBJ1-2, with 10 bases identical to TRBD1. The germline gives CDR1 DFQATT, CDR2 SNEGSKA (reference sequence). J was trimmed by 6 bases and V by 0 bases; bases with no gene match: 10. The CDR3 covers 16 residues.

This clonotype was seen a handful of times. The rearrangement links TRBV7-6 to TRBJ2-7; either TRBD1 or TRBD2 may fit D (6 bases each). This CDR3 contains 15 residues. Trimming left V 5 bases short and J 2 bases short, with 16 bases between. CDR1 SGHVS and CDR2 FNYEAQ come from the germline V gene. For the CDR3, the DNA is TGTGCCAGCAGCCAACACAAGGGGGGAGCCTACGAGCAGTACTTC. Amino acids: CASSQHKGGAYEQYF.

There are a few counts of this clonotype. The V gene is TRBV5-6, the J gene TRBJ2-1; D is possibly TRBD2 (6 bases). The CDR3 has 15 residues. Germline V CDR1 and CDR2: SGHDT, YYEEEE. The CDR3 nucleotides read TGTACATCAAGTCGAGGTAGCGGAATCTACAATGAGCAGTTCTTC. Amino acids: CTSSRGSGIYNEQFF.

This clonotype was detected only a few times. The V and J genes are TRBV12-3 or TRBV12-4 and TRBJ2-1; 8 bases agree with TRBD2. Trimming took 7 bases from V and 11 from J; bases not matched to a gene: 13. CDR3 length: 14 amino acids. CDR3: CASTRDGGARKQFF. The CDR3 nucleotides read TGTGCCAGCACCCGGGACGGGGGGGCAAGAAAGCAGTTCTTC.

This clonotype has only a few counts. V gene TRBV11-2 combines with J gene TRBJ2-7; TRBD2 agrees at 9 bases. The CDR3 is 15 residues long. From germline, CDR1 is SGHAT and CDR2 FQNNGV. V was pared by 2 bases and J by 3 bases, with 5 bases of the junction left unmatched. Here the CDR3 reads CASSLYAGGNYEQYF. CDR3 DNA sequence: TGTGCCAGCAGCTTATATGCGGGGGGGAACTACGAGCAGTACTTC.

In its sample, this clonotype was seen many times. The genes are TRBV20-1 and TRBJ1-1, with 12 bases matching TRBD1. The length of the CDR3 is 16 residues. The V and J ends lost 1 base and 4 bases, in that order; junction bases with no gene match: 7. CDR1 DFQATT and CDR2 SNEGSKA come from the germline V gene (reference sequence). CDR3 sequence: CSARAGDRGQRTEAFF. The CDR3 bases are TGCAGTGCTAGAGCCGGGGACAGGGGGCAGCGCACTGAAGCTTTCTTT.

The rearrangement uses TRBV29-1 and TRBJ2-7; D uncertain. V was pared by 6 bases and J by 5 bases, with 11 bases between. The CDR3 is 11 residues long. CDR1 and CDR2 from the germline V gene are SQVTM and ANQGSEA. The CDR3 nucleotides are TGCAGCGTGACATGGGCTGACGAGCAGTACTTC. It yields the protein CSVTWADEQYF.

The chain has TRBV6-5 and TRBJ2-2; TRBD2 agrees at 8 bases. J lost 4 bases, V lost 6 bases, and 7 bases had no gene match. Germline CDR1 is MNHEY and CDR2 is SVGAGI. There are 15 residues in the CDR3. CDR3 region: CASRILAGTTGELFF. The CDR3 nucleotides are TGTGCCAGCAGAATTTTAGCGGGAACCACCGGGGAGCTGTTTTTT.

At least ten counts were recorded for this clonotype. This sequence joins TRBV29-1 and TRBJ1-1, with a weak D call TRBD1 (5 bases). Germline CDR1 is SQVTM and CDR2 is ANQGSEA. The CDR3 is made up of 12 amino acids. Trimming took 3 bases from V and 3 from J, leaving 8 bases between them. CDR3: CSVERGYTEAFF. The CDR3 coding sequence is TGCAGCGTTGAGAGGGGCTACACTGAAGCTTTCTTT.

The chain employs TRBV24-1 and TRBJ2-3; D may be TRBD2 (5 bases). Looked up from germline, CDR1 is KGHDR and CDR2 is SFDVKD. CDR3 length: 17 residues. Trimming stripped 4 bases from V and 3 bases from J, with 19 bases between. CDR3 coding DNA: TGTGCCACCAGTGACCGCAACCTACTAGGGCCAACAGATACGCAGTATTTT. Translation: CATSDRNLLGPTDTQYF.

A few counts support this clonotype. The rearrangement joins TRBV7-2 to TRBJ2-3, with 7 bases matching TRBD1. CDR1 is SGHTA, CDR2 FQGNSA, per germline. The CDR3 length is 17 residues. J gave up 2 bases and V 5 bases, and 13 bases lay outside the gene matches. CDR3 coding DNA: TGTGCCAGCAGCCCGGGCTCGAAGGGACAGATCACAGATACGCAGTATTTT. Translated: CASSPGSKGQITDTQYF.

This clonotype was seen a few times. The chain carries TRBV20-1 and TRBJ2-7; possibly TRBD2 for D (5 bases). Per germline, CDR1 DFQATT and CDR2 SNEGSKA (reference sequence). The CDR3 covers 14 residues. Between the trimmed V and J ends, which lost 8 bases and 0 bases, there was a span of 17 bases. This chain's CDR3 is CSLPRGASSYEQYF. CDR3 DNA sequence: TGCAGTCTTCCCCGGGGAGCTAGCTCCTACGAGCAGTACTTC.

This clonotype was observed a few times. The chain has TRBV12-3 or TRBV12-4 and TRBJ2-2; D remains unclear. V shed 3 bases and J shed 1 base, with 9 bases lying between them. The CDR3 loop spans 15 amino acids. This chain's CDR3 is CASSFEALNTGELFF. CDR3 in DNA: TGTGCCAGCAGTTTTGAGGCTTTGAACACCGGGGAGCTGTTTTTT.

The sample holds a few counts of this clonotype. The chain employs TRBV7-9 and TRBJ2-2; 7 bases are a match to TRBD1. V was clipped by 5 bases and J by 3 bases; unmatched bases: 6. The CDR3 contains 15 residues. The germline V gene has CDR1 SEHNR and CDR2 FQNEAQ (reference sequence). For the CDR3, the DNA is TGTGCCAGCAGCAGAACAGGGGAGTACACCGGGGAGCTGTTTTTT. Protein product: CASSRTGEYTGELFF.

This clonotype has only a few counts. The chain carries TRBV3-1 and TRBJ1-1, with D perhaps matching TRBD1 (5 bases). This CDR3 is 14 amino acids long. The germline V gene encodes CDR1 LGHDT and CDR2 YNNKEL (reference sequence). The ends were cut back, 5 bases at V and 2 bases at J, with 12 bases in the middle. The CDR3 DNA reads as TGTGCCAGCAGCGCCAGGGCCTATAACACTGAAGCTTTCTTT. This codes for CASSARAYNTEAFF.

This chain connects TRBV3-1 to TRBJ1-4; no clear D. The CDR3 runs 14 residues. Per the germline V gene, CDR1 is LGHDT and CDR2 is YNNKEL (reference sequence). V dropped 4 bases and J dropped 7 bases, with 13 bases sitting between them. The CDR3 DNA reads TGTGCCAGCAGCCTTTCGGGCATTGGTGAAAAACTGTTTTTT. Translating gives CASSLSGIGEKLFF.

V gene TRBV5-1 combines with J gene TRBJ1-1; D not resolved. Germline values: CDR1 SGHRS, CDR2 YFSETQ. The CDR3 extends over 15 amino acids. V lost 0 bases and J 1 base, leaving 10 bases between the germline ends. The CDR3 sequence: CASSLDRRGNTEAFF. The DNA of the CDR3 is TGCGCCAGCAGCTTGGACCGGCGGGGGAACACTGAAGCTTTCTTT.

CDR3 protein: CSVPGTEPGNTIYF. As DNA, the CDR3 is TGCAGCGTTCCCGGGACAGAGCCTGGAAACACCATATATTTT. V is TRBV29-1 and J is TRBJ1-3; TRBD1 aligns across 7 bases. CDR1 and CDR2 from the germline V gene are SQVTM and ANQGSEA. J was trimmed by 2 bases and V by 5 bases; bases with no gene match: 6. CDR3 size: 14 residues.